Detailed here is one T cell receptor beta chain. Antigen specificity is unknown. This sample stems from a study of shared clonotypes between healthy human individuals. CDR1 and CDR2 from the germline V gene are MDHEN and SYDVKM. The CDR3 runs to 15 residues. V lost 4 bases and J lost 3, with 16 bases in between. General study results and limits: Generation of non-shared clonotypes was less probable than generation of clonotypes shared by all four donors.

Method: immunoSEQ multiplex PCR; TCRdb's copy keeps in-frame clones and lacks some. Of 190,000 or so clones in the sample, roughly 93% were seen once. This receptor was taken from a woman under 40 in good health. The gene calls are TRBV28 and TRBJ2-7, with D perhaps TRBD1 (6 bases). Sequencing used naive CD4+ T cells sorted from blood. The subset is: CD45RA+ positively selected. The CDR3 region is CASSSGATGDYEQYF. CDR3 nucleotide sequence: TGTGCCAGCAGTTCCGGGGCGACAGGAGACTACGAGCAGTACTTC.